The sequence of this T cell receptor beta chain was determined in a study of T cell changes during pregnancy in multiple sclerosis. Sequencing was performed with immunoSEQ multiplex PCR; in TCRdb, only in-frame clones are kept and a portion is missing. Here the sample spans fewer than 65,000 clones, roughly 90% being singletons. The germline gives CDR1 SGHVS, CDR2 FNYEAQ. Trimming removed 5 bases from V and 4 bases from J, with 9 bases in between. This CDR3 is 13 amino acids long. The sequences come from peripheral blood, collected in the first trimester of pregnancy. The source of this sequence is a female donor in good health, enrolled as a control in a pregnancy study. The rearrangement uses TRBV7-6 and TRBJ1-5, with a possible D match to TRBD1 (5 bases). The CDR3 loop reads CASSQQENQPQHF. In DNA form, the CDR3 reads TGTGCCAGCAGCCAACAGGAGAATCAGCCCCAGCATTTT.